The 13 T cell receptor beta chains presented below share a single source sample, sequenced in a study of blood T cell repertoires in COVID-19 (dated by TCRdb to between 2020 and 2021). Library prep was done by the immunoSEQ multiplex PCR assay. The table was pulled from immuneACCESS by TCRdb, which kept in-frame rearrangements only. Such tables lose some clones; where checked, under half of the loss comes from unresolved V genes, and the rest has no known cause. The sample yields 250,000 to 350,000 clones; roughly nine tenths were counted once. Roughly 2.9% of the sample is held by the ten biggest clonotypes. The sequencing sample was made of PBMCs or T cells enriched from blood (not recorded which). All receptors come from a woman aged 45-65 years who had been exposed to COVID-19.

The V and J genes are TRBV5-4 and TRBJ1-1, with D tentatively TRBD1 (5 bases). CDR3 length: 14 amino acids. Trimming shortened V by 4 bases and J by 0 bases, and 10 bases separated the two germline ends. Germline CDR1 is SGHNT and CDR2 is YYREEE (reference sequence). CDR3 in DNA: TGTGCCAGCAGCAATAGGGGAATGAACACTGAAGCTTTCTTT. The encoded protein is CASSNRGMNTEAFF.

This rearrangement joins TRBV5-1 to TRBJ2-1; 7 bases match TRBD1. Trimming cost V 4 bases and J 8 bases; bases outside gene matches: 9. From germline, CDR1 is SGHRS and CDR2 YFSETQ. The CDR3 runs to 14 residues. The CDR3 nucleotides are TGCGCCAGCAGCAGATTAAACAGGGGAGATGAGCAGTTCTTC. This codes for CASSRLNRGDEQFF.

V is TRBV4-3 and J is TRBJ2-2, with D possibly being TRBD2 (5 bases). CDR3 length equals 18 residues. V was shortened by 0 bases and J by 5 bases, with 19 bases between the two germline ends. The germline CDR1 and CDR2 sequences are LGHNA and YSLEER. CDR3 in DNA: TGCGCCAGCAGCCAAGATAGGGCCGGTACGGGGAGAACCGGGGAGCTGTTTTTT. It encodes CASSQDRAGTGRTGELFF.

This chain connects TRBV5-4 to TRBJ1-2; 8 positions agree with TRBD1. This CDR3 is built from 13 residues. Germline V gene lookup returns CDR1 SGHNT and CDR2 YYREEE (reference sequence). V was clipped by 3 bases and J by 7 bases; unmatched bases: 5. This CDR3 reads CASSWDRSSGYTF. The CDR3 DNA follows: TGTGCCAGCAGCTGGGACAGGTCCTCTGGCTACACCTTC.

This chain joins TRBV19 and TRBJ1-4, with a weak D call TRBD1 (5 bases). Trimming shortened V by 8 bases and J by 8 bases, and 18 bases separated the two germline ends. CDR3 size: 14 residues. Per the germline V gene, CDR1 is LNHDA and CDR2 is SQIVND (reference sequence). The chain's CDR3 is CASGRPGVSEKLFF. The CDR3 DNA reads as TGTGCCAGTGGACGACCGGGGGTAAGCGAAAAACTGTTTTTT.

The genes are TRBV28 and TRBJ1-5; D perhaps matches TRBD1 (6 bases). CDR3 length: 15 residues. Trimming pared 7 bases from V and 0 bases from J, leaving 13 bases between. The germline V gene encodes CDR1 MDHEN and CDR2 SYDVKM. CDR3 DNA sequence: TGTGCCAGCATCCTGACAGGAGCTAGCAATCAGCCCCAGCATTTT. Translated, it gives CASILTGASNQPQHF. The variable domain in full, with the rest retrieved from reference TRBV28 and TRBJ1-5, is DVKVTQSSRYLVKRTGEKVFLECVQDMDHENMFWYRQDPGLGLRLIYFSYDVKMKEKGDIPEGYSVSREKKERFSLILESASTNQTSMYLCASILTGASNQPQHFGDGTRLSIL.

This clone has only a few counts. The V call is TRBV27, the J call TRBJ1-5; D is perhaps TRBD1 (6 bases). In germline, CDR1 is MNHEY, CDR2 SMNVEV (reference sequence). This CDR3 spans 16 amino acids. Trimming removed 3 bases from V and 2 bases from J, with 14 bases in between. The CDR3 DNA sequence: TGTGCCAGCAGTTTCCTCACAGGGTTGGGCAATCAGCCCCAGCATTTT. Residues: CASSFLTGLGNQPQHF.

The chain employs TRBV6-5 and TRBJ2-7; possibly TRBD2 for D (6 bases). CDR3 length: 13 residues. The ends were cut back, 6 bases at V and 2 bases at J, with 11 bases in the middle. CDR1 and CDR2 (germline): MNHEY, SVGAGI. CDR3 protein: CASRLGGTYEQYF. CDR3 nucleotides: TGTGCCAGCAGACTTGGCGGGACCTACGAGCAGTACTTC.

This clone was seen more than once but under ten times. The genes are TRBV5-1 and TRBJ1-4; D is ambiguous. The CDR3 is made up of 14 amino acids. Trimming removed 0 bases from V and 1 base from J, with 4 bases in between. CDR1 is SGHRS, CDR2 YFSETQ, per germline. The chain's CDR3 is CASSLERTNEKLFF. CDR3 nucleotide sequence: TGCGCCAGCAGCTTGGAGAGAACTAATGAAAAACTGTTTTTT.

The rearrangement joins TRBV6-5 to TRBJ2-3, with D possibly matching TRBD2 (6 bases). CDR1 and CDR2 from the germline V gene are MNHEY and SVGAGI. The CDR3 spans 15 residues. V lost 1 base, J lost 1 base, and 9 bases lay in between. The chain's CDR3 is CASSYWREGTDTQYF. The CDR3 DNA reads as TGTGCCAGCAGTTACTGGAGGGAAGGCACAGATACGCAGTATTTT.

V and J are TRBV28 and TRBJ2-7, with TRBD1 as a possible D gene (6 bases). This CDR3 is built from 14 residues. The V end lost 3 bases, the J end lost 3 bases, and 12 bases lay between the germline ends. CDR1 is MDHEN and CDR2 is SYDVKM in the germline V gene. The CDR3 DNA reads TGTGCCAGCAGTTTTTTGGGGGCGAGCTACGAGCAGTACTTC. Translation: CASSFLGASYEQYF.

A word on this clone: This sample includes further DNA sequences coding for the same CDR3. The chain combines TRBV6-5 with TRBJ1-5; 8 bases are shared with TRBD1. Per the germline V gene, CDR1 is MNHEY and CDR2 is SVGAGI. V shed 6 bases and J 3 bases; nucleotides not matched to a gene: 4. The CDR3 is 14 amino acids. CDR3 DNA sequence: TGTGCCAGCAGCCAGGGGGCGGCCAATCAGCCCCAGCATTTT. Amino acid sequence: CASSQGAANQPQHF.

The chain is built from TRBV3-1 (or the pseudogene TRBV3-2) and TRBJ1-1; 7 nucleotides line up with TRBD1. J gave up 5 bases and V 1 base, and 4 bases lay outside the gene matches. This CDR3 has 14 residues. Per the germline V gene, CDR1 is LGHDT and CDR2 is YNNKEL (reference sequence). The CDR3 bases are TGTGCCAGCAGCCAAGGACAGGGAAGTACTGAAGCTTTCTTT. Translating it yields CASSQGQGSTEAFF.